Reported below is one T cell receptor beta chain. Its antigen specificity is not known. Base qualities are not recorded, but no much larger clone differs from it by a single base. The data derive from a study of T-cell reconstitution after alpha-beta-depleted transplantation in children (dated by TCRdb to 2015 to 2016). Study-wide context: Using TCR repertoire profiling, the study followed T-cell immune reconstitution in a quantitative way in children after TCRalphabeta/CD19-depleted allogeneic hematopoietic cell transplantation.

What the study reported, not specific to this receptor: Hyperexpanded clone frequencies declined over subsequent months; after one year, T-cell counts and TCRbeta diversity were mostly attributed to newly produced T cells. In some patients, high TCRbeta diversity at day 60 was attributed to recipient T cells and intrathymic progenitors that had survived conditioning. The apparently early alphabetaT-cell count recovery about two months after transplant was reportedly dependent on only several hundred rapidly expanded clones derived from non-depleted graft cells.

The library was built by means of PCR. TCRdb records Illumina HiSeq 2500 as the sequencer. TCR library preparation used molecular barcoding, with unique molecular identifiers applied to normalize quantification of the TCRbeta repertoire. The public reads were reanalyzed by TCRdb: fastp trimming at Q25, MiXCR alignment, in-frame beta chains only. One record per CDR3 amino acid sequence lists the most common genes and DNA. The table for this sample lists fewer than 550,000 distinct CDR3 sequences; approximately 10% of them were counted only once. About 15% of the sample lies in the top ten. From its cysteine to its phenylalanine, the CDR3 spans 16 amino acids. The retained sequence is limited to the CDR3, 48 bases, with the frame set at the first base. CDR1 and CDR2 were assigned from the germline V gene as MDHEN and SYDVKM. The junction carries 15 bases between V and J, which are trimmed by 1 base and 2 bases respectively.

Sample treatment or condition, as interpreted from the label and publication: allogeneic hematopoietic cell transplantation with graft depleted of TCRalphabeta T cells and CD19 B cells. Transplant recipients were children who received TCRalphabeta/CD19-depleted allogeneic hematopoietic cell grafts. The V gene is TRBV28 and the J gene is TRBJ2-7; a tentative D match to TRBD1 spans 6 bases. The material was PBMCs, mostly from graft donor cells, obtained 180 days after TCRalphabeta/CD19-depleted stem cell transplant. The sequence was obtained from a female patient aged 2-10 years who had a stem cell transplant for aplastic anemia, so the T cells may come from the graft donor. The CDR3 region reads CASSLFSTGSTYEQYF. The DNA sequence follows: TGTGCCAGCAGTTTATTCTCCACAGGGTCCACCTACGAGCAGTACTTC.